The clone carrying this T cell receptor beta chain was observed many times. The data were obtained in a study of T cells in Graves' hyperthyroidism and ophthalmopathy. Germline CDR1 reads SGHDN; CDR2 reads FVKESK. The CDR3 is 15 amino acids. V was cut by 2 bases and J by 5 bases, with 15 bases left in between. Patients affected by ophthalmopathy presented a Clinical Activity Score of at least 3, a NOSPECS grade of at least 4, and disease duration below 3 months. Researchers amplified the TCR beta CDR3 regions from RNA transcripts. The HTBI set primed first-round TCR CDR3 RT-PCR. One entry per CDR3 protein, called by TCRdb with MiXCR from the multiplex PCR reads. The table records about 300,000 distinct CDR3 sequences, roughly a fifth of them present only once.

This rearrangement joins TRBV14 to TRBJ2-5; D may be TRBD1 (6 bases). Source material: blood. This TCR derives from a man in his fifties with Graves' ophthalmopathy. The CDR3 protein is CASSQQHRVLETQYF. The CDR3 DNA reads TGTGCCAGCAGCCAACAACACAGGGTACTGGAGACCCAGTACTTC.